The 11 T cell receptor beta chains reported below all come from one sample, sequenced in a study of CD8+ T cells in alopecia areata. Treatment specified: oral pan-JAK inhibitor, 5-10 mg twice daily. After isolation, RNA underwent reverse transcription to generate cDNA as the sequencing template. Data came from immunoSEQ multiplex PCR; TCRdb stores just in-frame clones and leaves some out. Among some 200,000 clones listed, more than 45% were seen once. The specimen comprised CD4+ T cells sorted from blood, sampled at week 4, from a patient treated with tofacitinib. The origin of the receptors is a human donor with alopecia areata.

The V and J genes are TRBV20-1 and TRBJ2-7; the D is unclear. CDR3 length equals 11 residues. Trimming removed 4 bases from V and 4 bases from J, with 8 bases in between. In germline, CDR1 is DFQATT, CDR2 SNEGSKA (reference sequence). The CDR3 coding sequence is TGCAGTGCTAACAGTGGGTACGAGCAGTACTTC. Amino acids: CSANSGYEQYF.

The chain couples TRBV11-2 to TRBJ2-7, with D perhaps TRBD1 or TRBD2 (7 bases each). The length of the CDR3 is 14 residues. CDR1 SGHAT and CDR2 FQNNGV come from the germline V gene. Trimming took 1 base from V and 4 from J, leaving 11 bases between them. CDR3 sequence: CASSLGQGGYEQYF. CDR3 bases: TGTGCCAGCAGCTTAGGTCAGGGGGGGTACGAGCAGTACTTC.

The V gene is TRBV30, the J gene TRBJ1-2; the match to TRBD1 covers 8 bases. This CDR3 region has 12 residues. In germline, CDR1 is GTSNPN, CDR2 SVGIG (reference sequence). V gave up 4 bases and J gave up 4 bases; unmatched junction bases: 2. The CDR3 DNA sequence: TGTGCCTGGAATCAGGGGGCCTATGGCTACACCTTC. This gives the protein CAWNQGAYGYTF. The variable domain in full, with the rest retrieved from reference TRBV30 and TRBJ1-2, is SQTIHQWPATLVQPVGSPLSLECTVEGTSNPNLYWYRQAAGRGLQLLFYSVGIGQISSEVPQNLSASRPQDRQFILSSKKLLLSDSGFYLCAWNQGAYGYTFGSGTRLTVV.

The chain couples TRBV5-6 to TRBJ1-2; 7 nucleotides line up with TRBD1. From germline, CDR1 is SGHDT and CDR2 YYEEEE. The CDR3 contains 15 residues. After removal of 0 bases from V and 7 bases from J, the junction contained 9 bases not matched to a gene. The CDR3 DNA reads TGTGCCAGCAGCTTGGACCAACAGGGGAAGAGTGGCTACACCTTC. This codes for CASSLDQQGKSGYTF.

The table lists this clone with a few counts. The CDR3 bases are TGCGCCAGCAGTGAGTCGTGGTTCACCGGGGAGCTGTTTTTT. This translates into CASSESWFTGELFF. The chain employs TRBV10-1 and TRBJ2-2; D call uncertain. The CDR3 contains 14 residues. Trimming removed 0 bases from V and 4 bases from J, with 6 bases in between. Germline V gene data show CDR1 as WNHNN and CDR2 as SYGVQD (reference sequence).

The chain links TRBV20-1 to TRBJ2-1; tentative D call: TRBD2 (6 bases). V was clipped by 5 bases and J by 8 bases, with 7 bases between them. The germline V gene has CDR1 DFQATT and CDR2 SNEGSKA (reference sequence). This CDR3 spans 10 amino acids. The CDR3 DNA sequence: TGCAGTGCTGGGGAGGATGAGCAGTTCTTC. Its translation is CSAGEDEQFF.

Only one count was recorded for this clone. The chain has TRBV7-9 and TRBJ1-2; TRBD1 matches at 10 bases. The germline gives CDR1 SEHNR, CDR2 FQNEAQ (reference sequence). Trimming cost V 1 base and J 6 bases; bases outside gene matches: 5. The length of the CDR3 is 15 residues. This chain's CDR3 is CASSLEGQGGDGYTF. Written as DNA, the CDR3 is TGTGCCAGCAGCTTAGAAGGACAGGGGGGAGATGGCTACACCTTC.

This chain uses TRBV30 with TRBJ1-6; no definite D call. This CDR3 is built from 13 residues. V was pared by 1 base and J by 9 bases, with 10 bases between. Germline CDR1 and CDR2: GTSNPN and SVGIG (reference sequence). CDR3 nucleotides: TGTGCCTGGAGTGCAAATGCACTTTCACCCCTCCACTTT. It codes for CAWSANALSPLHF.

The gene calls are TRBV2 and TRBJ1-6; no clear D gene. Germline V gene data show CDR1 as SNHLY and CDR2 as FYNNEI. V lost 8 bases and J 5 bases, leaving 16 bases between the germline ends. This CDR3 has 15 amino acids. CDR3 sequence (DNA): TGTGCCAGCCGGAACTGGGAGGCAAATAATTCACCCCTCCACTTT. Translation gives CASRNWEANNSPLHF.

CDR3 protein: CASSGDRVTQYF. The DNA of the CDR3 is TGTGCCAGCAGCGGAGACAGGGTTACGCAGTATTTT. The chain combines TRBV2 with TRBJ2-3, with 7 nucleotides matching TRBD1. V gave up 6 bases and J gave up 8 bases; unmatched junction bases: 5. The CDR3 covers 12 residues. Germline V gives CDR1 SNHLY, CDR2 FYNNEI.

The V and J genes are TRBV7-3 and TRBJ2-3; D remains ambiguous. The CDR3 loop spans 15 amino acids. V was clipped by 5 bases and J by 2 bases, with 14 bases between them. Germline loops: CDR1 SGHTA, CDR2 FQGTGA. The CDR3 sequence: CASSPQGMFTDTQYF. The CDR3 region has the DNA TGTGCCAGCAGCCCACAAGGGATGTTCACAGATACGCAGTATTTT.